This TCR beta chain came from a study of CD8 T cells in ankylosing spondylitis. Points from the study as a whole: Earlier literature documents some of the motif variants in reactive arthritis synovial fluid and blood. Within peripheral blood, clones linked to disease were CD8+ and relatively rare. Seemingly distinctive of ankylosing spondylitis blood was a TCR beta motif formed by eight highly homologous variants.

Germline assignment: CDR1 SGHRS and CDR2 YFSETQ. The CDR3 is made up of 15 amino acids. V was clipped by 4 bases and J by 8 bases; unmatched bases: 6. This clonotype was seen at least ten times. What it binds is not known. Quantitative 5'-RACE with molecular barcodes generated TCR beta libraries. MiXCR, applied by TCRdb to the 5' RACE reads, yields one record per CDR3 protein. The table has over 95,000 distinct CDR3 sequences, about 8.6% seen once. The rearrangement links TRBV5-1 to TRBJ2-5; 15 nucleotides line up with TRBD2. The TCR originated in a male donor with ankylosing spondylitis or in good health (not recorded which). Material: blood, either unsorted or a sorted T cell fraction (not recorded which). The CDR3 DNA reads TGCGCCAGCAGCCTCCGGACTAGCGGGGGGGGAACCCAGTACTTC. This translates into CASSLRTSGGGTQYF.